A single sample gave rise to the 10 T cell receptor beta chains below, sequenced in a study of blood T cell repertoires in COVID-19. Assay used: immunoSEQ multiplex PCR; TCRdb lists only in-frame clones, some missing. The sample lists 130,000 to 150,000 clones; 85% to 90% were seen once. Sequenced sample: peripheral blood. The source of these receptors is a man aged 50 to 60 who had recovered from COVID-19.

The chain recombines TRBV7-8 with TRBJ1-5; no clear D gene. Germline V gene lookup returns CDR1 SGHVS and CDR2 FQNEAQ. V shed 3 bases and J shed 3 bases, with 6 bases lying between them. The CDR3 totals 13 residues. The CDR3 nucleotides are TGTGCCAGCAGCTTTCGGTACAATCAGCCCCAGCATTTT. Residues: CASSFRYNQPQHF. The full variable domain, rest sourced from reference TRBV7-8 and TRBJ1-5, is GAGVSQSPRYKVAKRGQDVALRCDPISGHVSLFWYQQALGQGPEFLTYFQNEAQLDKSGLPSDRFFAERPEGSVSTLKIQRTQQEDSAVYLCASSFRYNQPQHFGDGTRLSIL.

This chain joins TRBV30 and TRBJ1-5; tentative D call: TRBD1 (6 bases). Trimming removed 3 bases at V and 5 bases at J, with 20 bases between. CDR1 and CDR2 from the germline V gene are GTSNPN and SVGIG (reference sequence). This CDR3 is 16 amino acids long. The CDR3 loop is CAWSDYPRGGHQPQHF. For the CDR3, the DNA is TGTGCCTGGAGCGACTATCCGAGGGGGGGCCATCAGCCCCAGCATTTT.

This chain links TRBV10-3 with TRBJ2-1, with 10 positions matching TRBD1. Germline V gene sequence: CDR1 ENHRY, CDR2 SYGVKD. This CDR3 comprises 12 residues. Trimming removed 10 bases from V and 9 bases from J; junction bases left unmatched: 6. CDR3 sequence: CATGQGGGEQFF. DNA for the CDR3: TGTGCCACAGGACAGGGGGGAGGTGAGCAGTTCTTC.

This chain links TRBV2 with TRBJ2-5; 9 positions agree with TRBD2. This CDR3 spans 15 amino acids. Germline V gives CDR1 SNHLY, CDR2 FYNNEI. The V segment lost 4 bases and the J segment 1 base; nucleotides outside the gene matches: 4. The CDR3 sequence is CASSGRTSAQETQYF. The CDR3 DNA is TGTGCCAGCAGTGGCCGGACTAGCGCCCAAGAGACCCAGTACTTC. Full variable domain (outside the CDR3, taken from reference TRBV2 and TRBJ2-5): EPEVTQTPSHQVTQMGQEVILRCVPISNHLYFYWYRQILGQKVEFLVSFYNNEISEKSEIFDDQFSVERPDGSNFTLKIRSTKLEDSAMYFCASSGRTSAQETQYFGPGTRLLVL.

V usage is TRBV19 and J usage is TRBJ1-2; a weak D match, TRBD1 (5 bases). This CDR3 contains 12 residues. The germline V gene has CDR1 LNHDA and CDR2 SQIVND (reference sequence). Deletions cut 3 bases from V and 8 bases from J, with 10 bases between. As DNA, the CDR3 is TGTGCCAGTAGTATGTCGGGGGGAGGCTACACCTTC. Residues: CASSMSGGGYTF.

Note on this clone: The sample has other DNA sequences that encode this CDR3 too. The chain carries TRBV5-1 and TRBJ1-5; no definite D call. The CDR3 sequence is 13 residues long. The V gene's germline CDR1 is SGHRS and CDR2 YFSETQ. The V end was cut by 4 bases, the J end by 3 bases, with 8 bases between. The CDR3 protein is CASSRSYNQPQHF. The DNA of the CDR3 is TGCGCCAGCAGCAGGAGTTACAATCAGCCCCAGCATTTT. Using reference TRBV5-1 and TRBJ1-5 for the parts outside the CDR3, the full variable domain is KAGVTQTPRYLIKTRGQQVTLSCSPISGHRSVSWYQQTPGQGLQFLFEYFSETQRNKGNFPGRFSGRQFSNSRSEMNVSTLELGDSALYLCASSRSYNQPQHFGDGTRLSIL.

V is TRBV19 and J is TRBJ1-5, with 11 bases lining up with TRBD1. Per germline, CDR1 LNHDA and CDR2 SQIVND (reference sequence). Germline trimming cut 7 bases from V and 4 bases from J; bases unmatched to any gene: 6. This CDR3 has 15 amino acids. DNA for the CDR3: TGTGCCAGTACCCGAGGACAGGGGGCAAATCAGCCCCAGCATTTT. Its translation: CASTRGQGANQPQHF.

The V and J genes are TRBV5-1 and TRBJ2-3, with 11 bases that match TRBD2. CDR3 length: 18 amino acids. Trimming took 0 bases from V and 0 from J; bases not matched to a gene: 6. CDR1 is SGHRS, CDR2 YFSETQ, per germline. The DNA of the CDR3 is TGCGCCAGCAGCTTGGCCCCCGGGACTAGCGGTAGCACAGATACGCAGTATTTT. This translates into CASSLAPGTSGSTDTQYF.

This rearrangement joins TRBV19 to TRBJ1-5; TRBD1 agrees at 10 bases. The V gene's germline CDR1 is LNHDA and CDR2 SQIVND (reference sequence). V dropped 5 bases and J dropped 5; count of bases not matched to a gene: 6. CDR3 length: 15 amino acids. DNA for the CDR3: TGTGCCAGTAGTCGACCCGGGACAGGGGATCAGCCCCAGCATTTT. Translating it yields CASSRPGTGDQPQHF.

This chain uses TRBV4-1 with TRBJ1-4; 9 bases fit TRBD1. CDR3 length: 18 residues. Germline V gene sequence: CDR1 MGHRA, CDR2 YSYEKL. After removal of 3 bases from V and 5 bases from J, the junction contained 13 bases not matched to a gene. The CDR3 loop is CASSQTSSPGQGNEKLFF. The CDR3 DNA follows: TGCGCCAGCAGCCAGACCTCGTCGCCGGGACAGGGAAATGAAAAACTGTTTTTT.